The 29 T cell receptor beta chains below come from one sample, sequenced in a study of sequential checkpoint blockade in melanoma (dated by TCRdb to about 2019). The library was prepared using the immunoSEQ multiplex PCR assay. The immuneACCESS repertoire file appears here via TCRdb, limited to in-frame rearrangements. These files lack a portion of the clones; in checked studies, under half of the deficit traces to unresolved V genes, and the cause of the others is not known. This sample is represented by around 5,000 clones; roughly 24% of them were singletons. Of the sample, about a fifth is held by the ten largest clones. Sample treatment or condition, as interpreted from the label and publication: randomized to nivolumab then ipilimumab (arm A) or the reverse (arm B). Here the sequenced sample was tumor tissue (inferred from file names), taken from a patient given nivolumab and ipilimumab in sequence. The source is a human donor with melanoma.

On this clone itself: At one end, the junction sequence differs from germline, possibly due to a read error. The chain links TRBV6-8 to TRBJ1-1, with D unresolved. Germline V CDR1 and CDR2: MNHGY, SAAAGT. The CDR3 loop spans 14 amino acids. CDR3 loop: CASSDSSGNTEAFF. Written as DNA, the CDR3 is TGTGCCAGCAGTGACTCGAGCGGGAACACTGAAGCTTTCTTT.

By share, this clone counts as large (0.1 to 1%). J is TRBJ1-4 and V is TRBV11-3; D gene uncertain. The ends were cut back, 3 bases at V and 5 bases at J, with 13 bases in the middle. The CDR3 runs to 15 residues. CDR1 and CDR2 from the germline V gene are SGHNT and YENEEA. CDR3 sequence reads: CASSLSQDFNEKLFF. In DNA form, the CDR3 reads TGTGCCAGCAGCTTGAGCCAGGACTTCAATGAAAAACTGTTTTTT.

The CDR3 here is CASSLLGLTNEKLFF. As DNA, the CDR3 is TGCGCCAGCAGCTTGTTGGGTCTAACTAATGAAAAACTGTTTTTT. The chain recombines TRBV5-1 with TRBJ1-4; D not certain. V dropped 1 base and J dropped 1 base, with 8 bases sitting between them. CDR1 is SGHRS and CDR2 is YFSETQ in the germline V gene. The CDR3 is made up of 15 amino acids.

This sequence joins TRBV30 and TRBJ2-3, with 11 nucleotides matching TRBD1. V dropped 5 bases and J dropped 3; count of bases not matched to a gene: 7. CDR3 length: 15 amino acids. Germline assignment: CDR1 GTSNPN and CDR2 SVGIG (reference sequence). CDR3 amino acids: CAWASGQGATDTQYF. The DNA of the CDR3 is TGTGCCTGGGCCTCAGGACAGGGGGCGACAGATACGCAGTATTTT.

There are a few counts of this clone. The chain recombines TRBV4-1 with TRBJ2-5, with a weak D call TRBD1 (5 bases). The CDR3 totals 16 residues. V lost 3 bases to trimming and J lost 5 bases, with 19 bases between them. Per germline, CDR1 MGHRA and CDR2 YSYEKL. The CDR3 coding sequence is TGCGCCAGCAGCCAGACTGCCGGGCCAGGGTATGAGACCCAGTACTTC. It translates to CASSQTAGPGYETQYF.

This rearrangement joins TRBV18 to TRBJ1-4; 7 bases agree with TRBD1. Germline V gives CDR1 KGHSH, CDR2 LQKENI. V was clipped by 5 bases and J by 6 bases; unmatched bases: 3. The CDR3 is 13 residues long. Written as DNA, the CDR3 is TGTGCCAGCTCAAGACAGGGATATGAAAAACTGTTTTTT. Its translation is CASSRQGYEKLFF.

This clone was seen more than once but under ten times. The genes are TRBV29-1 and TRBJ2-2; no clear D. The CDR3 sequence is 15 residues long. CDR1 is SQVTM and CDR2 is ANQGSEA in the germline V gene. The V end lost 4 bases, the J end lost 4 bases, and 16 bases lay between the germline ends. The CDR3 DNA reads as TGCAGCGTTGTTCCTGGGAACGTGGGCACCGGGGAGCTGTTTTTT. Residues: CSVVPGNVGTGELFF.

The J gene is TRBJ2-4, the V gene TRBV19, with 11 bases matching TRBD1. V was clipped by 7 bases and J by 0 bases; unmatched bases: 11. Germline-derived CDR1 and CDR2 are LNHDA and SQIVND (reference sequence). The CDR3 runs to 18 residues. CDR3 sequence: CASTPGQGVLLAKNIQYF. The CDR3 DNA sequence: TGTGCCAGTACCCCGGGACAGGGGGTTCTACTAGCCAAAAACATTCAGTACTTC.

The CDR3 coding sequence is TGTGCCAGCTCACCGACCCAGATCGACGAGCAGTACTTC. This codes for CASSPTQIDEQYF. The V gene is TRBV18, the J gene TRBJ2-7; D uncertain. V lost 3 bases to trimming and J lost 5 bases, with 11 bases between them. This CDR3 is 13 amino acids long. Germline V gene lookup returns CDR1 KGHSH and CDR2 LQKENI.

This chain connects TRBV23-1 to TRBJ1-3; D uncertain. TRBV23-1 is an open reading frame, and its role is uncertain. Trimming cost V 6 bases and J 5 bases, with 11 bases left between them. The CDR3 is 13 residues long. CDR3 loop: CASSTDGRNTIYF. The CDR3 DNA reads TGCGCCAGCAGCACGGACGGTAGAAACACCATATATTTT.

This clone appeared many times. The rearrangement uses TRBV11-3 and TRBJ1-4, with D uncertain. This CDR3 region has 15 residues. Germline V gene sequence: CDR1 SGHNT, CDR2 YENEEA. V dropped 5 bases and J dropped 0 bases, with 10 bases sitting between them. CDR3 region: CASSTVAATNEKLFF. The CDR3 coding sequence is TGTGCCAGCAGCACCGTGGCAGCAACTAATGAAAAACTGTTTTTT. Together with reference TRBV11-3 and TRBJ1-4, the CDR3 gives the full variable domain: EAGVVQSPRYKIIEKKQPVAFWCNPISGHNTLYWYLQNLGQGPELLIRYENEEAVDDSQLPKDRFSAERLKGVDSTLKIQPAELGDSAVYLCASSTVAATNEKLFFGSGTQLSVL.

This clone was picked up a small number of times. CDR3 nucleotide sequence: TGTGCCAGCAGTTTAAGCGGGTTAGGTACCTACGAGCAGTACTTC. Translation: CASSLSGLGTYEQYF. V and J are TRBV28 and TRBJ2-7, with D possibly matching TRBD2 (6 bases). This CDR3 region has 15 residues. The V gene's germline CDR1 is MDHEN and CDR2 SYDVKM. Trimming stripped 2 bases from V and 2 bases from J, with 13 bases between. Using reference TRBV28 and TRBJ2-7 for the parts outside the CDR3, the full variable domain is DVKVTQSSRYLVKRTGEKVFLECVQDMDHENMFWYRQDPGLGLRLIYFSYDVKMKEKGDIPEGYSVSREKKERFSLILESASTNQTSMYLCASSLSGLGTYEQYFGPGTRLTVT.

The CDR3 sequence is CASSHGRETGELFF. CDR3 nucleotides: TGTGCCAGCAGTCACGGGAGAGAAACCGGGGAGCTGTTTTTT. This chain links TRBV6-8 with TRBJ2-2; D might be TRBD2 (6 bases). Trimming removed 5 bases from V and 5 bases from J, with 12 bases in between. This CDR3 comprises 14 residues. The germline CDR1 and CDR2 sequences are MNHGY and SAAAGT.

This clone came up a few times. The chain employs TRBV30 and TRBJ2-5, with TRBD1 as a possible D gene (5 bases). CDR1 and CDR2 from the germline V gene are GTSNPN and SVGIG (reference sequence). There are 14 residues in the CDR3. Trimming stripped 0 bases from V and 7 bases from J, with 15 bases between. CDR3 bases: TGTGCCTGGAGTGTACTTGGCAGGGCGGCGACCCAGTACTTC. It encodes CAWSVLGRAATQYF.

This clone was observed a few times. This rearrangement joins TRBV11-3 to TRBJ1-1, with D possibly being TRBD1 (6 bases). CDR3 length: 15 residues. Germline CDR1 SGHNT, CDR2 YENEEA. V was clipped by 3 bases and J by 4 bases, with 15 bases between them. The CDR3 DNA is TGTGCCAGCAGCTTGTGGACAGACCGGGGCACTGAAGCTTTCTTT. Translating it yields CASSLWTDRGTEAFF.

V gene TRBV12-2 combines with J gene TRBJ1-4. TRBV12-2 is described as a pseudogene. CDR3 size: 15 residues. The CDR3 is CASRLARGWDEKLFF. CDR3 sequence (DNA): TGTGCAAGTCGCTTAGCGCGGGGGTGGGATGAAAAACTGTTTTTT.

This clone counts as large (0.1 to 1%). This chain connects TRBV5-1 to TRBJ2-7, with D perhaps matching TRBD1 (5 bases). CDR3 length: 14 residues. V gave up 0 bases and J gave up 5 bases, with 12 bases separating them. CDR1 is SGHRS, CDR2 YFSETQ, per germline. The CDR3 region is CASSLATGINEQYF. The CDR3 nucleotides read TGCGCCAGCAGCTTGGCTACAGGTATTAACGAGCAGTACTTC.

The chain combines TRBV6-8 with TRBJ2-7, with TRBD1 matching over 9 bases. The CDR3 is 17 residues long. V shed 0 bases and J 7 bases; nucleotides not matched to a gene: 13. CDR1 is MNHGY, CDR2 SAAAGT, per germline. CDR3 sequence: CASSYSRGTGTTTEQYF. The CDR3 DNA sequence: TGTGCCAGCAGTTACTCGAGGGGGACAGGGACCACCACTGAGCAGTACTTC.

J is TRBJ2-1 and V is TRBV6-8; D unclear. Germline V gives CDR1 MNHGY, CDR2 SAAAGT. CDR3 length equals 13 residues. V shed 4 bases and J shed 4 bases, with 8 bases lying between them. CDR3 sequence: CASSLDGYNEQFF. CDR3 bases: TGTGCCAGCAGTTTGGACGGATACAATGAGCAGTTCTTC.

In this sample, this clone turned up many times. The J gene is TRBJ1-2, the V gene TRBV11-3; TRBD1 matches at 7 bases. In germline, CDR1 is SGHNT, CDR2 YENEEA. V was clipped by 2 bases and J by 2 bases; unmatched bases: 14. This CDR3 is built from 18 residues. Here the CDR3 DNA reads TGTGCCAGCAGCTTAAGCGGGGGACAGCATAGGCCCAACTATGGCTACACCTTC. It specifies CASSLSGGQHRPNYGYTF.

This clone was observed a handful of times. The rearrangement joins TRBV16 to TRBJ2-5; no clear D gene. Germline loops: CDR1 KGHSY, CDR2 FQNENV. The V gene lost 4 bases and the J gene lost 2 bases, with 11 bases spanning the gap. The CDR3 totals 14 residues. The CDR3 loop is CASSPYLLQETQYF. CDR3 DNA: TGTGCCAGCAGCCCATACCTTCTACAAGAGACCCAGTACTTC.

This clone was observed a few times. The genes are TRBV6-8 and TRBJ2-1; 9 bases map to TRBD2. The CDR3 length is 19 residues. V lost 0 bases and J lost 6; bases outside the gene matches: 15. Germline V gene data show CDR1 as MNHGY and CDR2 as SAAAGT. CDR3 sequence: CASSYSGGGASYVGNEQFF. The CDR3 DNA follows: TGTGCCAGCAGTTACTCGGGCGGGGGGGCCAGTTATGTTGGCAATGAGCAGTTCTTC.

The V and J genes are TRBV28 and TRBJ2-7, with TRBD1 matching 8 bases. Trimming took 6 bases from V and 4 from J; bases not matched to a gene: 8. This CDR3 comprises 14 residues. Germline V gene data show CDR1 as MDHEN and CDR2 as SYDVKM. The DNA for the CDR3 is TGTGCCAGCAGCGACCGGGACAGGCAATACGAGCAGTACTTC. Its translation: CASSDRDRQYEQYF.

The CDR3 is CASSQDRGEQYF. The CDR3 bases are TGTGCCAGCAGTCAAGACAGGGGCGAGCAGTACTTC. This sequence joins TRBV16 and TRBJ2-7; 8 nucleotides match TRBD1. This CDR3 is built from 12 residues. Trimming at V came to 6 bases and at J to 6 bases, leaving 4 bases not matched to a gene. In germline, CDR1 is KGHSY, CDR2 FQNENV.

There are many counts of this clone. The CDR3 DNA sequence: TGTGCCAGCAGTCTCGGACTAGCGGGGGTTTTGGAGACCCAGTACTTC. Translation gives CASSLGLAGVLETQYF. This sequence joins TRBV11-3 and TRBJ2-5; TRBD2 agrees at 13 bases. V lost 6 bases, J lost 5 bases, and 9 bases stayed unmatched. The CDR3 is 16 residues long. From germline, CDR1 is SGHNT and CDR2 YENEEA. Combining the CDR3 with reference TRBV11-3 and TRBJ2-5 gives the whole variable domain EAGVVQSPRYKIIEKKQPVAFWCNPISGHNTLYWYLQNLGQGPELLIRYENEEAVDDSQLPKDRFSAERLKGVDSTLKIQPAELGDSAVYLCASSLGLAGVLETQYFGPGTRLLVL.

The rearrangement uses TRBV6-8 and TRBJ2-7, with D perhaps assigned TRBD1 or TRBD2 (5 bases each). V lost 11 bases and J lost 3, with 14 bases in between. Germline CDR1 MNHGY, CDR2 SAAAGT. The CDR3 runs 12 residues. CDR3 loop: CAVRDAGYEQYF. For the CDR3, the DNA is TGTGCCGTCCGGGACGCAGGCTACGAGCAGTACTTC.

By sample fraction, this clone is medium-sized. V is TRBV15 and J is TRBJ2-5; the D is unclear. Germline V CDR1 and CDR2: LNHNV, YYDKDF (reference sequence). The CDR3 length is 15 residues. Trimming removed 0 bases from V and 5 bases from J, with 13 bases in between. The CDR3 nucleotides read TGTGCCACCAGCAGAGAGTCAAGGGTCGAGGAGACCCAGTACTTC. It yields the protein CATSRESRVEETQYF.

This clone was detected ten times or more. V is TRBV23-1 and J is TRBJ2-1; TRBD1 is a possible D gene (5 bases). TRBV23-1 is designated an ORF whose function remains uncertain. CDR3 length equals 13 residues. The V end lost 6 bases, the J end lost 6 bases, and 12 bases lay between the germline ends. This chain's CDR3 is CASSSTASNEQFF. The CDR3 DNA reads as TGCGCCAGCAGCTCGACAGCTTCCAATGAGCAGTTCTTC.

Concerning this clone: The junction departs from germline at one end; a sequencing error may be responsible. This rearrangement joins TRBV10-2 to TRBJ1-5; TRBD1 aligns across 12 bases. Looked up from germline, CDR1 is WSHSY and CDR2 is SAAADI. This CDR3 spans 17 amino acids. DNA of the CDR3: TGCGCCAGCAGTGAGTCTAGGGGACAGGGGGCAAATCAACCCCAGCATTTT. Translated: CASSESRGQGANQPQHF.